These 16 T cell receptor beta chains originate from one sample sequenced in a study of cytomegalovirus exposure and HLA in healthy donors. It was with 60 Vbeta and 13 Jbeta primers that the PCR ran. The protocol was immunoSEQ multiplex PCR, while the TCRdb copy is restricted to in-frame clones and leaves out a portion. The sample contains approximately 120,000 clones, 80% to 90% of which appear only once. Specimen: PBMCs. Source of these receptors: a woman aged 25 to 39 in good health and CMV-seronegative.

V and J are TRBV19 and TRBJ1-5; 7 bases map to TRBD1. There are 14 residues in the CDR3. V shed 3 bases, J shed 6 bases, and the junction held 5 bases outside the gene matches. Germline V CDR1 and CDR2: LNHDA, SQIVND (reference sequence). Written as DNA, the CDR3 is TGTGCCAGTAGTATTCGACAGGGAGGTCAGCCCCAGCATTTT. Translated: CASSIRQGGQPQHF.

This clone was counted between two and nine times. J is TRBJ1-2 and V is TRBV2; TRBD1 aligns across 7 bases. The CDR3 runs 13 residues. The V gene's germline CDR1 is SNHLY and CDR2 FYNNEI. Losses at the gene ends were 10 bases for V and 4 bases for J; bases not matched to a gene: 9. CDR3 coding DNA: TGTGCCACCACCCGGGACAGCGTCTATGGCTACACCTTC. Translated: CATTRDSVYGYTF.

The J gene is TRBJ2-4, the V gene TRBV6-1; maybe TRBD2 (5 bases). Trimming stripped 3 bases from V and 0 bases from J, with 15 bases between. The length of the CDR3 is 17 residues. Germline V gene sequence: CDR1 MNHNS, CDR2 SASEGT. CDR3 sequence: CASSDRQRTTAKNIQYF. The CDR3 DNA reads TGTGCCAGCAGTGACCGGCAGCGGACCACAGCCAAAAACATTCAGTACTTC.

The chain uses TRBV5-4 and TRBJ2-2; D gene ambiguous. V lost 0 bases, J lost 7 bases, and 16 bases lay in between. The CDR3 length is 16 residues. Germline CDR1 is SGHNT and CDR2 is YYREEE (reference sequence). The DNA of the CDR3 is TGTGCCAGCAGCTTGGAGACGAGTGGGCCCCACGGGGAGCTGTTTTTT. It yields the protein CASSLETSGPHGELFF. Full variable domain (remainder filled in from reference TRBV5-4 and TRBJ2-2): ETGVTQSPTHLIKTRGQQVTLRCSSQSGHNTVSWYQQALGQGPQFIFQYYREEENGRGNFPPRFSGLQFPNYSSELNVNALELDDSALYLCASSLETSGPHGELFFGEGSRLTVL.

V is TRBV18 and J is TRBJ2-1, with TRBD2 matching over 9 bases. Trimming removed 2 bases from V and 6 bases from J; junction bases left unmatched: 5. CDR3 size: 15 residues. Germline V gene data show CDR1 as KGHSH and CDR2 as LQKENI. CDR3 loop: CASSPGSGRVNEQFF. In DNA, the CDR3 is TGTGCCAGCTCACCAGGTAGCGGGAGAGTCAATGAGCAGTTCTTC.

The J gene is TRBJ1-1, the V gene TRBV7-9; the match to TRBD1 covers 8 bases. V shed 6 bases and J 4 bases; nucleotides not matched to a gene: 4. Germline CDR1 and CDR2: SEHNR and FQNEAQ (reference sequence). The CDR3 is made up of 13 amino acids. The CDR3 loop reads CASRTGVLTEAFF. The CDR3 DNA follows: TGTGCCAGCAGGACAGGGGTTCTCACTGAAGCTTTCTTT.

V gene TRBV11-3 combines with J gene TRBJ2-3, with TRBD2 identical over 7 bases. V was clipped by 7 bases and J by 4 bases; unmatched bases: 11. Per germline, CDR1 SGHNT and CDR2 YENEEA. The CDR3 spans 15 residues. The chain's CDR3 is CASTNGGEGADTQYF. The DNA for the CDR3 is TGTGCCAGCACCAATGGGGGGGAGGGCGCAGATACGCAGTATTTT.

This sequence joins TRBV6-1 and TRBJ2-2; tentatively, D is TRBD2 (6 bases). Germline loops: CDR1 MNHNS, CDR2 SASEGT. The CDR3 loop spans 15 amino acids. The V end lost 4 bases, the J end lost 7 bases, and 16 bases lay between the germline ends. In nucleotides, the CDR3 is TGTGCCAGCAGTGCCCGGGACTGGTGGGGCGGGGAGCTGTTTTTT. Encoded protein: CASSARDWWGGELFF.

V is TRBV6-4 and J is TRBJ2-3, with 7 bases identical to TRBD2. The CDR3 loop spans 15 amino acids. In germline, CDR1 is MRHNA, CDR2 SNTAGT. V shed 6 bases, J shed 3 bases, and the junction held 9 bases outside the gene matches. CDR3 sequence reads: CASSPGGYGTDTQYF. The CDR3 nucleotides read TGTGCCAGCAGCCCCGGGGGGTACGGGACAGATACGCAGTATTTT.

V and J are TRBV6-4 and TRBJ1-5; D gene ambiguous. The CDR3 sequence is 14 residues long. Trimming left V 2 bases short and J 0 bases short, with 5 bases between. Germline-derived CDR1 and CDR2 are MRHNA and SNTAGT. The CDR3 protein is CASSDRHSNQPQHF. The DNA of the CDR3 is TGTGCCAGCAGTGACAGACATAGCAATCAGCCCCAGCATTTT.

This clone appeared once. The DNA for the CDR3 is TGTGCCAGCAGCCGGGGATTCTCTTCCTACGAGCAGTACTTC. This codes for CASSRGFSSYEQYF. The chain has TRBV9 and TRBJ2-7; a weak D match, TRBD2 (5 bases). Germline CDR1 SGDLS, CDR2 YYNGEE. The CDR3 consists of 14 residues. The V end lost 4 bases, the J end lost 1 base, and 12 bases lay between the germline ends.

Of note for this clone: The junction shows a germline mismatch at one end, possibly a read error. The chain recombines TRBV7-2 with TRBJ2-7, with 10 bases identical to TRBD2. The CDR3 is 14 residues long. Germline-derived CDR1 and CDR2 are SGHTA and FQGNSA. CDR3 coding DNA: TGTGCCAGCAGCGTAGCTAGCGGGAGTTTTGAGCAGTACTTC. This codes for CASSVASGSFEQYF.

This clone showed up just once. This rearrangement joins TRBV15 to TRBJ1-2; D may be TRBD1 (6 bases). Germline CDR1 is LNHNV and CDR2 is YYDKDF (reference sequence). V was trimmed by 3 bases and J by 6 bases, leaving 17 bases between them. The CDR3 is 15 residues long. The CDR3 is CATSRAGAGADGYTF. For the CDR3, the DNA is TGTGCCACCAGCAGGGCAGGGGCAGGGGCTGATGGCTACACCTTC.

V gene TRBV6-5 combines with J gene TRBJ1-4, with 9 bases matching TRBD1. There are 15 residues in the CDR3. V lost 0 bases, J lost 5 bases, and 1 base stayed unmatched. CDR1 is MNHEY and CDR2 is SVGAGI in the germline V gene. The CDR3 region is CASSYSGTGNEKLFF. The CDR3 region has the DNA TGTGCCAGCAGTTACTCCGGGACAGGGAATGAAAAACTGTTTTTT.

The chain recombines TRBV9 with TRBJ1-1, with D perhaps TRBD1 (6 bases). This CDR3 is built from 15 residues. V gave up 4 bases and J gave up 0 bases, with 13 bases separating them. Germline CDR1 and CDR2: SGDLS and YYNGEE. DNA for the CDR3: TGTGCCAGCAGCCCCCACAGGGCAATGAACACTGAAGCTTTCTTT. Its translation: CASSPHRAMNTEAFF.

The CDR3 DNA reads TGCAGTGTACGGGAAGACTATGGCTACACCTTC. It yields the protein CSVREDYGYTF. This chain connects TRBV20-1 to TRBJ1-2; D is unresolved. This CDR3 has 11 residues. Trimming took off 7 bases at V and 3 bases at J, with 9 bases between the two ends. Germline lookup yields CDR1 DFQATT and CDR2 SNEGSKA (reference sequence).